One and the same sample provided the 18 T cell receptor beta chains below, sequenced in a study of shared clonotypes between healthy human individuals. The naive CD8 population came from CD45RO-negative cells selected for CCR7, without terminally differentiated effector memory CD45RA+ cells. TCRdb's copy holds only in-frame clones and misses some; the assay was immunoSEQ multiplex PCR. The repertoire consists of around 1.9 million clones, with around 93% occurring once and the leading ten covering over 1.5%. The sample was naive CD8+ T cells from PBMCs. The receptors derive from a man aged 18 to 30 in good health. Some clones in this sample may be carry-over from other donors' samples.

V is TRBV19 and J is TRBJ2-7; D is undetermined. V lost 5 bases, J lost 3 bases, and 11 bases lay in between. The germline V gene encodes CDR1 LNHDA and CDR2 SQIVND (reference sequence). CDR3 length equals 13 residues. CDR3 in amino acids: CASSPRRNYEQYF. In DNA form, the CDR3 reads TGTGCCAGTAGTCCAAGACGGAACTACGAGCAGTACTTC.

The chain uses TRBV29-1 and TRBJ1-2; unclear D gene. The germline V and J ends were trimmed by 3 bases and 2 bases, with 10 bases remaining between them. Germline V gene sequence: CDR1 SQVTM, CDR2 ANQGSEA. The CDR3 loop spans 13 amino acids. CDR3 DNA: TGCAGCGTTGAGGAGGGCTCGAACTATGGCTACACCTTC. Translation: CSVEEGSNYGYTF.

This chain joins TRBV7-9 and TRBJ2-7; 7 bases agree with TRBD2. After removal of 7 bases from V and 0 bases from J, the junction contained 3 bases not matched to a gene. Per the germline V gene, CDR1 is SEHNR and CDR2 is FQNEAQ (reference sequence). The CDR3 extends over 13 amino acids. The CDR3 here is CASTSGGSYEQYF. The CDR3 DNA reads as TGTGCCAGCACCTCGGGGGGCTCCTACGAGCAGTACTTC.

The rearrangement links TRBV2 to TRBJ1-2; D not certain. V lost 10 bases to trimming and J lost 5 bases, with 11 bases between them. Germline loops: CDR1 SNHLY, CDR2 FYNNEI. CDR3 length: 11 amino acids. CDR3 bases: TGTGCCACCGGAGGGCTGTATGGCTACACCTTC. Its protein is CATGGLYGYTF.

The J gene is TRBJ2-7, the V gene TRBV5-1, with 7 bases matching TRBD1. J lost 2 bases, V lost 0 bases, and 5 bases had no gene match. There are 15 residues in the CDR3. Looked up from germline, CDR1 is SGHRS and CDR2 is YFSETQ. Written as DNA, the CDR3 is TGCGCCAGCAGCTTGGACAGGGGCTATACCTACGAGCAGTACTTC. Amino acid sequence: CASSLDRGYTYEQYF. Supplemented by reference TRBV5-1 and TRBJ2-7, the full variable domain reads KAGVTQTPRYLIKTRGQQVTLSCSPISGHRSVSWYQQTPGQGLQFLFEYFSETQRNKGNFPGRFSGRQFSNSRSEMNVSTLELGDSALYLCASSLDRGYTYEQYFGPGTRLTVT.

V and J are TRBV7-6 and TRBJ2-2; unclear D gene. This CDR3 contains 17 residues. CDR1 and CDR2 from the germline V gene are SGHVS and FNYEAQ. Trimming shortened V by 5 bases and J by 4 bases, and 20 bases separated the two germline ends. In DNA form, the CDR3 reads TGTGCCAGCAGCGACCCTTATCTGTGGGCTAGCACCGGGGAGCTGTTTTTT. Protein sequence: CASSDPYLWASTGELFF.

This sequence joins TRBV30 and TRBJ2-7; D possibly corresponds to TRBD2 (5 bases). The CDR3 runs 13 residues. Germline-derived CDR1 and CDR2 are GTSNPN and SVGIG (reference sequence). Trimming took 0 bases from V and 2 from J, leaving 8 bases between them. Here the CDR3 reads CAWSVAAPYEQYF. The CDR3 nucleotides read TGTGCCTGGAGTGTAGCGGCCCCCTACGAGCAGTACTTC.

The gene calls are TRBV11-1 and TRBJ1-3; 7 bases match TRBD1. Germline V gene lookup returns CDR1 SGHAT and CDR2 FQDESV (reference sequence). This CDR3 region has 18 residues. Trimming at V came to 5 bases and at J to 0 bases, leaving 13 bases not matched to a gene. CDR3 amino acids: CASSTRPGTASSGNTIYF. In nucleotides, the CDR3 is TGTGCCAGCAGCACCCGTCCCGGGACAGCCAGCTCTGGAAACACCATATATTTT.

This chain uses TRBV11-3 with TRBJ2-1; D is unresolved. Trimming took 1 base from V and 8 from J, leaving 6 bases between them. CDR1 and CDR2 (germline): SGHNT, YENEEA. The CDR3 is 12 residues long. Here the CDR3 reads CASSLGPYEQFF. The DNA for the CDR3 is TGTGCCAGCAGCTTAGGACCCTATGAGCAGTTCTTC.

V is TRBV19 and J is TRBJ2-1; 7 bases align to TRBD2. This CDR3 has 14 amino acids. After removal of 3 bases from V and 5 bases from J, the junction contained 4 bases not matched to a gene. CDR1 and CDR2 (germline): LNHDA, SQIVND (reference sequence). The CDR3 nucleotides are TGTGCCAGTAGTATGAGGACTAGACACAATGAGCAGTTCTTC. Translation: CASSMRTRHNEQFF.

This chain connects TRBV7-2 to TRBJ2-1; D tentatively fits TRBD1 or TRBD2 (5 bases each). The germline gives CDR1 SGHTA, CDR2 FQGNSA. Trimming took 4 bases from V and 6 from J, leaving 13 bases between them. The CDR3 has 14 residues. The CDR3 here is CASSSPGRGNEQFF. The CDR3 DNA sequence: TGTGCCAGCAGCTCGCCGGGACGAGGCAATGAGCAGTTCTTC.

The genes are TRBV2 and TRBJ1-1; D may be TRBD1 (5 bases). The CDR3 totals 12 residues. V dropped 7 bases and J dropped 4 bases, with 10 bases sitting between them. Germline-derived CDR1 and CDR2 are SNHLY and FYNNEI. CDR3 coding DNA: TGTGCCAGCAAAGGGGAGTCCACTGAAGCTTTCTTT. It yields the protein CASKGESTEAFF.

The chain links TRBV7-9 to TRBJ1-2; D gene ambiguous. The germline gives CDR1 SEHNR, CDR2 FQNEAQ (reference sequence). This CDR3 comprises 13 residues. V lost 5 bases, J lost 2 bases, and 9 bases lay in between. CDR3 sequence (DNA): TGTGCCAGCAGCGGCGGGTTGAACTATGGCTACACCTTC. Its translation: CASSGGLNYGYTF.

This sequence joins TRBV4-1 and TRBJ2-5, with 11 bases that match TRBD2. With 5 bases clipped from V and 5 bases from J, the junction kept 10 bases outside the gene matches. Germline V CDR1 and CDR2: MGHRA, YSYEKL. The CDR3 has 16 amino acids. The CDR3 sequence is CASSILSGRAGETQYF. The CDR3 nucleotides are TGCGCCAGCAGCATTCTTAGCGGGAGGGCCGGGGAGACCCAGTACTTC.

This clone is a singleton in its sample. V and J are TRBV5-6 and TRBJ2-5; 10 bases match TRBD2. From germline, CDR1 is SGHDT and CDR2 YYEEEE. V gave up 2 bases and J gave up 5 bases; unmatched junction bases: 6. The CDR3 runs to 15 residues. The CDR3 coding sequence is TGTGCCAGCAGCTTAGGGACTAGCGATGGGGAGACCCAGTACTTC. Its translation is CASSLGTSDGETQYF.

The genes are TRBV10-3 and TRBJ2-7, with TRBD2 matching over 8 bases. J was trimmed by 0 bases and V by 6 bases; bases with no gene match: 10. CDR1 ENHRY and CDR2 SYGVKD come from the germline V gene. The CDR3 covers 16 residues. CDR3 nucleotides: TGTGCCATCAGCAAGTCCCTAGCGGGTCTCTCCTACGAGCAGTACTTC. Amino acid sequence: CAISKSLAGLSYEQYF.

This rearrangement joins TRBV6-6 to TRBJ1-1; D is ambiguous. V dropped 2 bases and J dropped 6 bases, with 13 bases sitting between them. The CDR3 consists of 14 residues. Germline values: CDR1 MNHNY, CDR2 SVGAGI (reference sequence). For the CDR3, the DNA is TGTGCCAGCAGTTACGGCATGGGGTCCCCTGAAGCTTTCTTT. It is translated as CASSYGMGSPEAFF.

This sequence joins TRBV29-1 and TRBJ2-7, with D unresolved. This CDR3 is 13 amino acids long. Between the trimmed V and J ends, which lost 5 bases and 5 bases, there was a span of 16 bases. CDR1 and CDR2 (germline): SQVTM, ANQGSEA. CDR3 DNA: TGCAGCGTTTTTTCGACCGGGTTTAACGAGCAGTACTTC. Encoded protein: CSVFSTGFNEQYF.